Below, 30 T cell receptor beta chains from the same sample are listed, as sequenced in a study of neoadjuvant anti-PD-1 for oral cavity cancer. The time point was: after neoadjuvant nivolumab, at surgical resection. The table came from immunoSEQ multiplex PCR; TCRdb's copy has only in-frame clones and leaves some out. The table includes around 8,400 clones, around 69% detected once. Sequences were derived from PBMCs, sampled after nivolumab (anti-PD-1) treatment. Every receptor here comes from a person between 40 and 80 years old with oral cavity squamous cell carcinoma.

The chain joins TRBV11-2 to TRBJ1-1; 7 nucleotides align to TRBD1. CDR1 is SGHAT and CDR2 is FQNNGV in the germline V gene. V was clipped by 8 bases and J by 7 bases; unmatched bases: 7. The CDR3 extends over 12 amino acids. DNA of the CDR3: TGTGCCAGCCTTCTCCGGGACAGTGAAGCTTTCTTT. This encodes CASLLRDSEAFF.

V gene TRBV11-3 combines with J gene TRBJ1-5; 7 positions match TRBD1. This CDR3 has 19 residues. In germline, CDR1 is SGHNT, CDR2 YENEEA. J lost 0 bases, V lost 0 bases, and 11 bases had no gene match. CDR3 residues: CASSLERGGPNYSNQPQHF. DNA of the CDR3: TGTGCCAGCAGCTTAGAGAGAGGGGGCCCGAATTATAGCAATCAGCCCCAGCATTTT. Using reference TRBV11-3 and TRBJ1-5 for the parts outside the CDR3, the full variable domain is EAGVVQSPRYKIIEKKQPVAFWCNPISGHNTLYWYLQNLGQGPELLIRYENEEAVDDSQLPKDRFSAERLKGVDSTLKIQPAELGDSAVYLCASSLERGGPNYSNQPQHFGDGTRLSIL.

CDR3 sequence (DNA): TGTGCCAGCAGCGCAGGACAGGCCTACGAGCAGTACTTC. This translates into CASSAGQAYEQYF. V usage is TRBV11-2 and J usage is TRBJ2-7; 7 bases match TRBD1. Germline V gene lookup returns CDR1 SGHAT and CDR2 FQNNGV. V lost 5 bases and J lost 2; bases outside the gene matches: 3. The CDR3 runs 13 residues.

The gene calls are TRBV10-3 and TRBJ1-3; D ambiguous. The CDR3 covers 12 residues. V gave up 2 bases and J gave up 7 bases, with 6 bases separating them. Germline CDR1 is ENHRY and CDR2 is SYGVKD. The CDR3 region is CAISEESNTIYF. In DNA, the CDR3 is TGTGCCATCAGTGAGGAATCCAACACCATATATTTT.

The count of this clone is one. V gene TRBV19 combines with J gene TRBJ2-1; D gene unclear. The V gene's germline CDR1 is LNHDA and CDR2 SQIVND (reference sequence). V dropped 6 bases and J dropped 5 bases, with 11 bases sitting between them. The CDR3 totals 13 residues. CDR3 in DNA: TGTGCCAGTAGAACGAGAAGAGACAATGAGCAGTTCTTC. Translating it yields CASRTRRDNEQFF.

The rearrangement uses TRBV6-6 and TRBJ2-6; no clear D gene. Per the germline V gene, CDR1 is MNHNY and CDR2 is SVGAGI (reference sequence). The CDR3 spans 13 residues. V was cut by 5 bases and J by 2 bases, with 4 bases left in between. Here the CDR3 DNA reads TGTGCCAGCAGTATAACTGGGGCCAACGTCCTGACTTTC. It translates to CASSITGANVLTF.

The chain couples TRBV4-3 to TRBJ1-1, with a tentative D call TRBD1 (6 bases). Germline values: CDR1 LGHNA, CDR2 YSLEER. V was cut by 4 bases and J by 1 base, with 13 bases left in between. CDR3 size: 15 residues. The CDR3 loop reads CASSLVGGSNTEAFF. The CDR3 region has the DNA TGCGCCAGCAGCCTAGTCGGGGGCTCGAACACTGAAGCTTTCTTT.

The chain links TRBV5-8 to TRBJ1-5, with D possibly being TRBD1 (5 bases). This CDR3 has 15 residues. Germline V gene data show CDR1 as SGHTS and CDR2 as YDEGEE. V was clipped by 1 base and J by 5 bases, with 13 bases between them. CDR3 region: CASSLLGGSDQPQHF. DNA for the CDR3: TGTGCCAGCAGCTTGCTGGGGGGTTCTGATCAGCCCCAGCATTTT.

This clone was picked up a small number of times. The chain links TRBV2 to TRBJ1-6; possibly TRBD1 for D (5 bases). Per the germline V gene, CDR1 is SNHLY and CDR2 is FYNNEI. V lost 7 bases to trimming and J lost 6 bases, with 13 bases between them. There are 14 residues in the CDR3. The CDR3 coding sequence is TGTGCCAGCAAGGTGGGCAGGGCTAATTCACCCCTCCACTTT. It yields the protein CASKVGRANSPLHF. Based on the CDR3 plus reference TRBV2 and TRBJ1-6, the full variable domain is EPEVTQTPSHQVTQMGQEVILRCVPISNHLYFYWYRQILGQKVEFLVSFYNNEISEKSEIFDDQFSVERPDGSNFTLKIRSTKLEDSAMYFCASKVGRANSPLHFGNGTRLTVT.

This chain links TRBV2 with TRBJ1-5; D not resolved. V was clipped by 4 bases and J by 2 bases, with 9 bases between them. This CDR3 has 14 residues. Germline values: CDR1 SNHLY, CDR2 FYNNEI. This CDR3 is CASSAERGNQPQHF. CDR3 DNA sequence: TGTGCCAGCAGTGCCGAGAGGGGCAATCAGCCCCAGCATTTT.

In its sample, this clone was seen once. CDR3 DNA sequence: TGTGCCAGCAGTGAATACGGGGGACGGTCCTTACCGCAGTACTTC. Its translation is CASSEYGGRSLPQYF. The rearrangement joins TRBV25-1 to TRBJ2-7, with D possibly TRBD2 on 6 matching bases. The germline V gene encodes CDR1 MGHDK and CDR2 SYGVNS. This CDR3 contains 15 residues. V was shortened by 0 bases and J by 9 bases, with 18 bases between the two germline ends.

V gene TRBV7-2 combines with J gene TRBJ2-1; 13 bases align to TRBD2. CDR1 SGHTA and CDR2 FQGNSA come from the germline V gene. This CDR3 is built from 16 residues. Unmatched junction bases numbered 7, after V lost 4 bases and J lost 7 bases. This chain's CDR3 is CASSWGLAGLVNEQFF. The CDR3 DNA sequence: TGTGCCAGCAGCTGGGGACTAGCGGGGCTTGTTAATGAGCAGTTCTTC.

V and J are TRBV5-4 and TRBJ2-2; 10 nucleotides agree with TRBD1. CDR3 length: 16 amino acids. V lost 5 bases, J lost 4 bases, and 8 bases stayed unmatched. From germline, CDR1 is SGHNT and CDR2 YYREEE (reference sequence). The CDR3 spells CASSRDRGRGTGELFF. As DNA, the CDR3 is TGTGCCAGCAGTCGCGACAGGGGGCGGGGCACCGGGGAGCTGTTTTTT.

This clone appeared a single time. The CDR3 sequence: CSVVWDTEGYEQYF. CDR3 nucleotide sequence: TGCAGCGTTGTGTGGGACACCGAGGGATACGAGCAGTACTTC. The chain couples TRBV29-1 to TRBJ2-7; D may be TRBD1 (6 bases). The CDR3 has 14 amino acids. V was clipped by 4 bases and J by 4 bases, with 17 bases between them. Germline V CDR1 and CDR2: SQVTM, ANQGSEA.

Here the CDR3 DNA reads TGTGCCAGCACCCACCCAGGGAGAGGCACTGAAGCTTTCTTT. This sequence encodes CASTHPGRGTEAFF. The rearrangement links TRBV25-1 to TRBJ1-1, with a tentative D call TRBD1 (5 bases). There are 14 residues in the CDR3. Per germline, CDR1 MGHDK and CDR2 SYGVNS. Deletions cut 7 bases from V and 4 bases from J, with 16 bases between.

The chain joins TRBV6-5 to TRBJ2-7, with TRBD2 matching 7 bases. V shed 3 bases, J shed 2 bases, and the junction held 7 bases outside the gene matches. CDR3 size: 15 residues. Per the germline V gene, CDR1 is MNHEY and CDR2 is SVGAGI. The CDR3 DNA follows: TGTGCCAGCAGTTATCGTTACGGGGGGACCTACGAGCAGTACTTC. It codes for CASSYRYGGTYEQYF.

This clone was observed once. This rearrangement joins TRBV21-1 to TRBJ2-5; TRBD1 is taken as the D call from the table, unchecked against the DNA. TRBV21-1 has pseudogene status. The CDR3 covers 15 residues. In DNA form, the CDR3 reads TGTGCCAGCAACAGGACAGGGCTGGGTGGAGAGACCCAGTACTTC. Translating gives CASNRTGLGGETQYF.

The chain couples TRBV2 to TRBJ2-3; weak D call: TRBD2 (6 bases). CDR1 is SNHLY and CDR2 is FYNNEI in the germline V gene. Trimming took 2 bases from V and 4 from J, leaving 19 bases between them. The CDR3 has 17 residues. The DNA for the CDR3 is TGTGCCAGCAGTGAAACCCTAGTGCTAGCGAGGGCAGATACGCAGTATTTT. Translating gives CASSETLVLARADTQYF. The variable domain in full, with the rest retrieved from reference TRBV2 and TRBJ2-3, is EPEVTQTPSHQVTQMGQEVILRCVPISNHLYFYWYRQILGQKVEFLVSFYNNEISEKSEIFDDQFSVERPDGSNFTLKIRSTKLEDSAMYFCASSETLVLARADTQYFGPGTRLTVL.

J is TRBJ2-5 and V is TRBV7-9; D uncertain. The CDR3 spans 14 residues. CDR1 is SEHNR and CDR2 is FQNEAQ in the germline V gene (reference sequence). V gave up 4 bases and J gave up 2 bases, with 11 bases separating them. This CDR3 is CASSSNPAQETQYF. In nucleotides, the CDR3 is TGTGCCAGCAGCTCGAACCCAGCACAAGAGACCCAGTACTTC. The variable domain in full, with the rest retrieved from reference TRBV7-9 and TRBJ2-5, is DTGVSQNPRHKITKRGQNVTFRCDPISEHNRLYWYRQTLGQGPEFLTYFQNEAQLEKSRLLSDRFSAERPKGSFSTLEIQRTEQGDSAMYLCASSSNPAQETQYFGPGTRLLVL.

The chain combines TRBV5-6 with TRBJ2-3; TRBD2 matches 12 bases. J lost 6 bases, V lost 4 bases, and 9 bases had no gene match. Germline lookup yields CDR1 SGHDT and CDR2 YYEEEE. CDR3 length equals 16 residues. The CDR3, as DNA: TGTGCCAGCAGCAAAGGACTAGCGGGGATGGAGGATACGCAGTATTTT. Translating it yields CASSKGLAGMEDTQYF.

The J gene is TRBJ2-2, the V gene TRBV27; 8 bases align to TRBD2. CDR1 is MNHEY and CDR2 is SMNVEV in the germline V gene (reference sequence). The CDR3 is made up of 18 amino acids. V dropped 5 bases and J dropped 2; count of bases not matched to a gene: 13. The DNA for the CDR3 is TGTGCCAGCAGTCCATACTATAGAGCGGGGGATAACACCGGGGAGCTGTTTTTT. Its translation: CASSPYYRAGDNTGELFF.

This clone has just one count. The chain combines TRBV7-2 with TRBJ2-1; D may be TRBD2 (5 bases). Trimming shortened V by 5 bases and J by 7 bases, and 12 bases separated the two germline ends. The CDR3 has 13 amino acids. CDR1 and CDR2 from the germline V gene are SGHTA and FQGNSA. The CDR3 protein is CASSLGSVNEQFF. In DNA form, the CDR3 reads TGTGCCAGCAGCCTGGGTAGCGTAAATGAGCAGTTCTTC.

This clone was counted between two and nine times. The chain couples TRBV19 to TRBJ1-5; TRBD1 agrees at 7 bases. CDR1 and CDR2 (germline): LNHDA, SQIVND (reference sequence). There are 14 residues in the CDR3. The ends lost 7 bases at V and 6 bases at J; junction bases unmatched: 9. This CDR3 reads CASKETGTSQPQHF. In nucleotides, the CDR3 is TGTGCCAGTAAAGAGACAGGGACATCTCAGCCCCAGCATTTT.

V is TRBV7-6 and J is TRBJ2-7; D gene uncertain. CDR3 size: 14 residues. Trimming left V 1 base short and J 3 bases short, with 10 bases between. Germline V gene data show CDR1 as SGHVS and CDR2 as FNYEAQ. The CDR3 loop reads CASSLVGYDYEQYF. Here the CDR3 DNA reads TGTGCCAGCAGCTTAGTAGGGTATGACTACGAGCAGTACTTC.

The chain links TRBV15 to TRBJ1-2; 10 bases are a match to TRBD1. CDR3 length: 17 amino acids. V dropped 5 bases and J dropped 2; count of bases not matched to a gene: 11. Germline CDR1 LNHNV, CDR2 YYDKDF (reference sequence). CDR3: CATSSDRGVPRNYGYTF. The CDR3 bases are TGTGCCACCAGCTCGGACAGGGGGGTGCCCAGGAACTATGGCTACACCTTC.

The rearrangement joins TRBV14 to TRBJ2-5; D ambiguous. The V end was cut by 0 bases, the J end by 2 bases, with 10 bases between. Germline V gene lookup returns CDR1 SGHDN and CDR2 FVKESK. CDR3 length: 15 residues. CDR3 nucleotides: TGTGCCAGCAGCCAAGATCGAGCCAGGCAAGAGACCCAGTACTTC. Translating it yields CASSQDRARQETQYF.

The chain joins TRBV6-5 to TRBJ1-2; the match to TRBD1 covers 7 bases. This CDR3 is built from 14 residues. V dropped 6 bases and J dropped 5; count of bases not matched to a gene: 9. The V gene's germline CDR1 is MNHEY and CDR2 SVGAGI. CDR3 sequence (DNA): TGTGCCAGCAGCAGACAGGGAATTGGTTATGGCTACACCTTC. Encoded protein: CASSRQGIGYGYTF.

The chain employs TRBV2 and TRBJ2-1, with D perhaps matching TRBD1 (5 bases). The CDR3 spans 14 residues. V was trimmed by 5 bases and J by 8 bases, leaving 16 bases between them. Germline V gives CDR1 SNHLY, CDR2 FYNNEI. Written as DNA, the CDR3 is TGTGCCAGCAGTCTGTTCCAGGGTTGGGATGAGCAGTTCTTC. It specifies CASSLFQGWDEQFF.

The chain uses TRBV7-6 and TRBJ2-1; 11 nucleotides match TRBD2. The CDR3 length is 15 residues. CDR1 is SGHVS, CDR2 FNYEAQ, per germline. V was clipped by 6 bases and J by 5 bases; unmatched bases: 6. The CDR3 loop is CASRTGTSGHNEQFF. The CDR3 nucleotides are TGTGCCAGCAGGACGGGGACTAGCGGTCACAATGAGCAGTTCTTC.

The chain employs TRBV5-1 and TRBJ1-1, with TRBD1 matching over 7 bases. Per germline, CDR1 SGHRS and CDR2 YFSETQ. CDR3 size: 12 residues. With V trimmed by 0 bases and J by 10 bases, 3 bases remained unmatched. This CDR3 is CASSLETGTAFF. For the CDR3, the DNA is TGCGCCAGCAGCTTGGAGACAGGGACAGCTTTCTTT.